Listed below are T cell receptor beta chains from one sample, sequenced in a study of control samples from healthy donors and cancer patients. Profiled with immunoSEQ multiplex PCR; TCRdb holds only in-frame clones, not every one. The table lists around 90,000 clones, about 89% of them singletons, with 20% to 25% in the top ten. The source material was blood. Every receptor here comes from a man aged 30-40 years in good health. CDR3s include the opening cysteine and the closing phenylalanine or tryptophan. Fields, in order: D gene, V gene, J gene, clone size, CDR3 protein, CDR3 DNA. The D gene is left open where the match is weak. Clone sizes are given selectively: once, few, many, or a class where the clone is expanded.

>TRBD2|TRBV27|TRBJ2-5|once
CASLCRWTSGVDQETQYF
TGTGCCAGCCTTTGCCGTTGGACTAGCGGGGTTGATCAAGAGACCCAGTACTTC
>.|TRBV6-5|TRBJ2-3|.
CASILGQTSTDTQYF
TGTGCCAGCATCCTAGGACAGACTAGCACAGATACGCAGTATTTT
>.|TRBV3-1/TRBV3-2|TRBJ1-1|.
CASSQGGGNTEAFF
TGTGCCAGCAGCCAAGGGGGGGGGAACACTGAAGCTTTCTTT
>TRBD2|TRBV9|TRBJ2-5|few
CASSVDGRGETQYF
TGTGCCAGCAGCGTAGACGGGAGGGGAGAGACCCAGTACTTC
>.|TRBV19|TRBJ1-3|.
CASRPQGTGNTIYF
TGTGCCAGTAGACCCCAGGGTACTGGAAACACCATATATTTT
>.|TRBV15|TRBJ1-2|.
CATSRGVQGALLSGYTF
TGTGCCACCAGCAGAGGGGTGCAGGGCGCGCTATTATCTGGCTACACCTTC
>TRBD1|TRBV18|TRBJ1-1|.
CASSRDRALNTEAFF
TGTGCCAGCTCAAGGGACAGGGCCTTGAACACTGAAGCTTTCTTT
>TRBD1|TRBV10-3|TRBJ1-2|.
CAISDWDRGRDGYTF
TGTGCCATCAGTGACTGGGACAGGGGGCGGGATGGCTACACCTTC
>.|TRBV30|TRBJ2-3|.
CAYQLRNTQYF
TGTGCCTACCAGCTCCGGAATACGCAGTATTTT
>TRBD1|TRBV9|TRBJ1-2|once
CASSGQGVYYGYTF
TGTGCCAGCAGCGGACAGGGGGTGTACTATGGCTACACCTTC
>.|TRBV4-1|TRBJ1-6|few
CASSHNNSPLHF
TGCGCCAGCAGCCACAATAATTCACCCCTCCACTTT
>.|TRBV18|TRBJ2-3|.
CASSRTGSGTDTQYF
TGTGCCAGCTCCCGGACGGGTTCGGGCACAGATACGCAGTATTTT
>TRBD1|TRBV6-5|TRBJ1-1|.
CASSHGQGGTEAFF
TGTGCCAGCAGCCATGGACAGGGAGGGACTGAAGCTTTCTTT
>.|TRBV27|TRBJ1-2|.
CASSDRYRNYGYTF
TGTGCCAGCAGTGACAGGTACCGGAACTATGGCTACACCTTC
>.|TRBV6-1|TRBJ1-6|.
CASSETRPYNSPLHF
TGTGCCAGCAGTGAAACGCGGCCATATAATTCACCCCTCCACTTT
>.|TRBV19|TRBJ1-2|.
CASSIGGTPVGYTF
TGTGCCAGTAGTATAGGAGGCACTCCTGTTGGCTACACCTTC
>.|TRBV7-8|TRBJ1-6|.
CASSPLQETYNSPLHF
TGTGCCAGCAGCCCCCTACAGGAGACCTATAATTCACCCCTCCACTTT
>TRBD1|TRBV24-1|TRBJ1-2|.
CATSDWDSYGYTF
TGTGCCACCAGTGATTGGGACAGCTATGGCTACACCTTC
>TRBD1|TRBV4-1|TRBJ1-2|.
CASSYSGGGYTF
TGCGCCAGCAGCTACTCAGGGGGCGGCTACACCTTC
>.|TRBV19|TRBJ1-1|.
CASSLRDIQKAFF
TGTGCCAGTAGTTTGAGGGACATACAGAAAGCTTTCTTT
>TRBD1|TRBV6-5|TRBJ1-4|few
CASNRGGNEKLFF
TGTGCCAGCAACAGGGGCGGGAATGAAAAACTGTTTTTT
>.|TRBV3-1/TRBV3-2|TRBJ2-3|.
CASSQDGGTDTQYF
TGTGCCAGCAGCCAAGACGGGGGAACAGATACGCAGTATTTT
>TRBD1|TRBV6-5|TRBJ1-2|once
CASNRDRGNYGYTF
TGTGCCAGCAACCGGGACAGGGGGAACTATGGCTACACCTTC
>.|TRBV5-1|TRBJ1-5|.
CASSLAGRVGQPQHF
TGCGCCAGCAGCTTGGCTGGCAGGGTAGGACAGCCCCAGCATTTT
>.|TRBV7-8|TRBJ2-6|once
CASSGGGAGGANVLTF
TGTGCCAGCAGCGGCGGGGGCGCGGGAGGGGCCAACGTCCTGACTTTC
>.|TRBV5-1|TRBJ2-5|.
CASSLATSRTQETQYF
TGCGCCAGCAGCTTGGCGACATCGCGCACCCAAGAGACCCAGTACTTC
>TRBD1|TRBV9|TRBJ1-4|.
CASSVRDRLNEKLFF
TGTGCCAGCAGCGTCCGGGACAGACTTAATGAAAAACTGTTTTTT